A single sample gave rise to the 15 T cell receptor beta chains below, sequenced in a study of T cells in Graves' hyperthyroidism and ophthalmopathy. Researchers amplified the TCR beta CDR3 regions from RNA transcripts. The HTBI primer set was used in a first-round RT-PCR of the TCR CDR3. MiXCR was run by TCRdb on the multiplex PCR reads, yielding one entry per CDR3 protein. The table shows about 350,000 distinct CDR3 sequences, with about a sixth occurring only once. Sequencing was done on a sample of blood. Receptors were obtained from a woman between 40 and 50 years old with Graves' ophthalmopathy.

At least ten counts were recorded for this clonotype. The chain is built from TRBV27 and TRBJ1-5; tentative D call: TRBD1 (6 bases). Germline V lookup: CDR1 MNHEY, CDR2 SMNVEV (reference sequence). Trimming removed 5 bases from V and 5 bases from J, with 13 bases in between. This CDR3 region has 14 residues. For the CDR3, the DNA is TGTGCCAGCAGTATACAGGGACCCGATCAGCCCCAGCATTTT. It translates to CASSIQGPDQPQHF.

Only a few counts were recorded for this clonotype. Here the CDR3 reads CATSRGNSYNEQFF. Written as DNA, the CDR3 is TGTGCCACCAGTCGGGGCAACTCTTACAATGAGCAGTTCTTC. The chain uses TRBV24-1 and TRBJ2-1, with D perhaps given as TRBD1 or TRBD2 (5 bases each). The CDR3 loop spans 14 amino acids. CDR1 is KGHDR and CDR2 is SFDVKD in the germline V gene. Trimming shortened V by 6 bases and J by 4 bases, and 12 bases separated the two germline ends.

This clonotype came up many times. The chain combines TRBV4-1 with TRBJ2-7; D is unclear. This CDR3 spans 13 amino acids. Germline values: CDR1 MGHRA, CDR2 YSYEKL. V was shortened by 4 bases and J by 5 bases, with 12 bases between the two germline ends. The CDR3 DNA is TGCGCCAGCAGCCTCACCCTCCCGGACGAGCAGTACTTC. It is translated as CASSLTLPDEQYF.

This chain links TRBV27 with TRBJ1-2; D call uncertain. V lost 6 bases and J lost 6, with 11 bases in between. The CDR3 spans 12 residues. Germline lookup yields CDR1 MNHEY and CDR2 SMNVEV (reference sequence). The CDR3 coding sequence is TGTGCCAGCAGGGCCAGAACGCATGGCTACACCTTC. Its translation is CASRARTHGYTF.

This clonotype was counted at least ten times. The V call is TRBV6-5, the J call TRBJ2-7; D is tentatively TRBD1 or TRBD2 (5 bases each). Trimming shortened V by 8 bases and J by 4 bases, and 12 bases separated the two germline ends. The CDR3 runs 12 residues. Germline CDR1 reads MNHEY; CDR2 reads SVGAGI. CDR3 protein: CASGTSRYEQYF. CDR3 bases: TGTGCCAGCGGGACCTCGAGGTACGAGCAGTACTTC.

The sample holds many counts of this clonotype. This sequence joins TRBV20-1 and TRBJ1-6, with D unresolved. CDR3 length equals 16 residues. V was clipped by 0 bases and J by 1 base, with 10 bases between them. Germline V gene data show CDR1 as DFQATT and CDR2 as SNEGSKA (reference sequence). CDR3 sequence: CSARDHQASYNSPLHF. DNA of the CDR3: TGCAGTGCTAGAGATCATCAGGCTTCCTATAATTCACCCCTCCACTTT.

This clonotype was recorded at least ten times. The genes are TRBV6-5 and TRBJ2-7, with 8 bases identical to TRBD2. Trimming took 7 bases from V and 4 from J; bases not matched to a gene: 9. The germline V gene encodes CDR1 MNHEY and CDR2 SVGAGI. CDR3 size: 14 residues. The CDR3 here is CASNRAGGPYEQYF. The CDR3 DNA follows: TGTGCCAGCAACAGGGCGGGAGGCCCTTACGAGCAGTACTTC.

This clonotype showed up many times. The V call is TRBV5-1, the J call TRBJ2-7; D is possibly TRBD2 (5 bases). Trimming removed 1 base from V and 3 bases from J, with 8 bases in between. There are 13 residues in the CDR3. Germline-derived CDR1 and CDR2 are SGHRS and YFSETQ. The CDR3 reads CASSLREHYEQYF. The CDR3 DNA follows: TGCGCCAGCAGCTTGCGGGAACACTACGAGCAGTACTTC.

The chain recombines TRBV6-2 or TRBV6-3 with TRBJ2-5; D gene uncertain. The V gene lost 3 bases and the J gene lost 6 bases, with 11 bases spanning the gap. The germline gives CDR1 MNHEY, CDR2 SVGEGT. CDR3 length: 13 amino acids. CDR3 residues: CASSYKVRKTQYF. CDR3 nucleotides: TGTGCCAGCAGTTATAAGGTTAGGAAGACCCAGTACTTC.

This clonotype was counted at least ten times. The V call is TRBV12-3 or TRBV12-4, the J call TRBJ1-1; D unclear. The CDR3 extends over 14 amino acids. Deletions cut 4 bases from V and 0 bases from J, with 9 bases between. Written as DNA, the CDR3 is TGTGCCAGCAGTTATACAACAGTGAACACTGAAGCTTTCTTT. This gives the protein CASSYTTVNTEAFF.

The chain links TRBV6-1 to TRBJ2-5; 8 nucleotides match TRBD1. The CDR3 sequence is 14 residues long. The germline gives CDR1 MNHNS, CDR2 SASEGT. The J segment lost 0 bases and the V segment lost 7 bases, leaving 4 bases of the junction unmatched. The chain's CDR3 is CASTTGVYQETQYF. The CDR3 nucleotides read TGTGCCAGCACGACAGGGGTTTACCAAGAGACCCAGTACTTC.

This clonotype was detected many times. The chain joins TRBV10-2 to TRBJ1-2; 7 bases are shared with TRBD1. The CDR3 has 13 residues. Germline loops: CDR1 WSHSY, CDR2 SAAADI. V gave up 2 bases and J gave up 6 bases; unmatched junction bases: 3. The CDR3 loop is CASSEDRVDGYTF. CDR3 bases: TGCGCCAGCAGTGAGGACAGGGTAGATGGCTACACCTTC.

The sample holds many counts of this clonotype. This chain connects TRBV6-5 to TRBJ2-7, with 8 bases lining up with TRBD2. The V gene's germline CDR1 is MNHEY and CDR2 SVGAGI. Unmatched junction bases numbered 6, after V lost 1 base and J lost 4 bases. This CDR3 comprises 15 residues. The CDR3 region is CASSYFSGGGYEQYF. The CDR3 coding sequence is TGTGCCAGCAGTTACTTCTCGGGAGGGGGGTACGAGCAGTACTTC.

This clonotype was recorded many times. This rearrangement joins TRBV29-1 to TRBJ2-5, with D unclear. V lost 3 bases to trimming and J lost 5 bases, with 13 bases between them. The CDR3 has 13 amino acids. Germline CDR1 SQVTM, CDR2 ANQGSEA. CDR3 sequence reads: CSVELRPRETQYF. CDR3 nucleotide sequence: TGCAGCGTTGAGCTCAGACCGAGGGAGACCCAGTACTTC.

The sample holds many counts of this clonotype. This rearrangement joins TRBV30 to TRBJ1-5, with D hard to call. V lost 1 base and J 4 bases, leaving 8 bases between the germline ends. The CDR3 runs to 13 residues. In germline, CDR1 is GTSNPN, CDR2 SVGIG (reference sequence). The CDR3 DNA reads TGTGCCTGGAGTGAATCCCAGAATCAGCCCCAGCATTTT. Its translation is CAWSESQNQPQHF. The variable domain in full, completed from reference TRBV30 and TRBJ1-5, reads SQTIHQWPATLVQPVGSPLSLECTVEGTSNPNLYWYRQAAGRGLQLLFYSVGIGQISSEVPQNLSASRPQDRQFILSSKKLLLSDSGFYLCAWSESQNQPQHFGDGTRLSIL.